What follows are 29 T cell receptor beta chains derived from one specimen sequenced in a study of T cells after yellow fever vaccination. One entry per CDR3 protein results from TCRdb running MiXCR on the 5' RACE reads. The table lists tens of thousands of distinct CDR3 sequences, about 7.8% of them singletons. Source: CD8+ T cells sorted from PBMCs, taken 15 days after the yellow fever booster vaccination. All receptors come from a man younger than 40 who received the YFV17D yellow fever vaccine.

In this sample, this clonotype turned up many times. The chain recombines TRBV4-2 with TRBJ2-7; D is perhaps TRBD2 (6 bases). The V gene's germline CDR1 is LGHNA and CDR2 YNFKEQ. Trimming took off 0 bases at V and 2 bases at J, with 17 bases between the two ends. CDR3 length equals 17 residues. The CDR3 coding sequence is TGTGCCAGCAGCCAAGATTCCCCACTAGCTACTACCTACGAGCAGTACTTC. Its protein is CASSQDSPLATTYEQYF.

The table lists this clonotype with many counts. V and J are TRBV6-5 and TRBJ2-3; D is uncertain. CDR1 and CDR2 from the germline V gene are MNHEY and SVGAGI. Trimming stripped 0 bases from V and 0 bases from J, with 7 bases between. This CDR3 is 15 amino acids long. The CDR3 sequence: CASSYSFTSTDTQYF. Here the CDR3 DNA reads TGTGCCAGCAGTTACTCGTTTACTAGCACAGATACGCAGTATTTT.

This clonotype was detected many times. V and J are TRBV7-9 and TRBJ2-1; 7 positions agree with TRBD2. CDR3 size: 15 residues. V was clipped by 3 bases and J by 7 bases; unmatched bases: 9. CDR1 and CDR2 from the germline V gene are SEHNR and FQNEAQ (reference sequence). DNA for the CDR3: TGTGCCAGCAGCTTTGGCGGGAGCGCGGGGAATGAGCAGTTCTTC. The encoded protein is CASSFGGSAGNEQFF. Together with reference TRBV7-9 and TRBJ2-1, the CDR3 gives the full variable domain: DTGVSQNPRHKITKRGQNVTFRCDPISEHNRLYWYRQTLGQGPEFLTYFQNEAQLEKSRLLSDRFSAERPKGSFSTLEIQRTEQGDSAMYLCASSFGGSAGNEQFFGPGTRLTVL.

This clonotype was observed at least ten times. The chain couples TRBV15 to TRBJ2-3; TRBD2 matches 7 bases. The CDR3 totals 16 residues. The germline gives CDR1 LNHNV, CDR2 YYDKDF (reference sequence). Losses at the gene ends were 2 bases for V and 2 bases for J; bases not matched to a gene: 7. CDR3 sequence: CATSRQVTSNTDTQYF. CDR3 sequence (DNA): TGTGCCACCAGCAGACAGGTGACTAGCAACACAGATACGCAGTATTTT.

This clonotype appeared many times. This rearrangement joins TRBV15 to TRBJ2-4; D possibly corresponds to TRBD1 (6 bases). Germline V lookup: CDR1 LNHNV, CDR2 YYDKDF (reference sequence). The CDR3 is made up of 14 amino acids. The V and J ends lost 5 bases and 0 bases respectively, with 8 bases between them. This CDR3 reads CATSVRGAKNIQYF. The CDR3, as DNA: TGTGCCACCAGCGTCAGGGGAGCCAAAAACATTCAGTACTTC.

This clonotype was counted many times. The J gene is TRBJ2-3, the V gene TRBV7-9; D is perhaps TRBD1 (6 bases). The CDR3 spans 17 residues. V dropped 1 base and J dropped 2 bases, with 16 bases sitting between them. CDR1 is SEHNR and CDR2 is FQNEAQ in the germline V gene (reference sequence). In DNA form, the CDR3 reads TGTGCCAGCAGCTTAGTCGCTCGAGGACAGATCACAGATACGCAGTATTTT. It encodes CASSLVARGQITDTQYF.

On this clonotype itself: A clone one base away is much larger, so this may be a read error. This chain links TRBV7-6 with TRBJ2-4; 7 bases are a match to TRBD2. CDR3 length: 17 residues. V was pared by 3 bases and J by 7 bases, with 15 bases of the junction left unmatched. Germline-derived CDR1 and CDR2 are SGHVS and FNYEAQ. CDR3 protein: CASSLGGGLWENNIQYF. Here the CDR3 DNA reads TGTGCCAGCAGCTTGGGCGGGGGACTATGGGAGAATAACATTCAGTACTTC.

This clonotype occurred many times. The V call is TRBV24-1, the J call TRBJ2-1; no definite D call. Germline loops: CDR1 KGHDR, CDR2 SFDVKD. V was trimmed by 5 bases and J by 1 base, leaving 5 bases between them. The CDR3 has 13 amino acids. This chain's CDR3 is CATSAASYNEQFF. The CDR3 region has the DNA TGTGCCACCAGTGCGGCGTCCTACAATGAGCAGTTCTTC.

This clonotype was seen more than once but under ten times. V usage is TRBV4-2 and J usage is TRBJ1-6, with 7 bases fitting TRBD1. V lost 0 bases and J lost 11; bases outside the gene matches: 7. There are 15 residues in the CDR3. Looked up from germline, CDR1 is LGHNA and CDR2 is YNFKEQ. This chain's CDR3 is CASSQDMTGNPPLHF. Here the CDR3 DNA reads TGTGCCAGCAGCCAAGATATGACAGGGAACCCACCCCTCCACTTT.

This clonotype has ten or more counts. The chain employs TRBV11-2 and TRBJ2-7, with D perhaps matching TRBD1 (5 bases). Germline V CDR1 and CDR2: SGHAT, FQNNGV. The CDR3 extends over 13 amino acids. Between the trimmed V and J ends, which lost 1 base and 6 bases, there was a span of 10 bases. CDR3 coding DNA: TGTGCCAGCAGCTTAGCAGGGCAGAGCGAGCAGTACTTC. This translates into CASSLAGQSEQYF.

This clonotype was picked up many times. The chain recombines TRBV20-1 with TRBJ2-3; possible D gene TRBD2, 6 bases. The CDR3 is 15 residues long. The germline CDR1 and CDR2 sequences are DFQATT and SNEGSKA (reference sequence). V dropped 5 bases and J dropped 3 bases, with 18 bases sitting between them. The CDR3 sequence: CSAGLDAGRTDTQYF. DNA of the CDR3: TGCAGTGCTGGGTTGGACGCGGGGCGGACAGATACGCAGTATTTT.

This clonotype has ten or more counts. The gene calls are TRBV6-1 and TRBJ2-1, with 11 positions matching TRBD2. The germline V gene encodes CDR1 MNHNS and CDR2 SASEGT. This CDR3 is 16 amino acids long. With 6 bases clipped from V and 3 bases from J, the junction kept 7 bases outside the gene matches. The CDR3 protein is CASRLTSGNFYNEQFF. For the CDR3, the DNA is TGTGCCAGCAGACTGACTAGCGGGAACTTCTACAATGAGCAGTTCTTC.

This clonotype was seen many times. The V and J genes are TRBV20-1 and TRBJ2-5, with no clear D. V was cut by 0 bases and J by 1 base, with 9 bases left in between. This CDR3 has 14 residues. Germline V gene sequence: CDR1 DFQATT, CDR2 SNEGSKA (reference sequence). The CDR3 here is CSARDPRIQETQYF. The CDR3 DNA is TGCAGTGCTAGAGATCCCAGGATCCAAGAGACCCAGTACTTC.

This clonotype was counted at least ten times. The chain is built from TRBV7-2 and TRBJ2-1; D not certain. There are 15 residues in the CDR3. In germline, CDR1 is SGHTA, CDR2 FQGNSA. With 2 bases removed from V and 5 bases from J, the gap between germline ends came to 13 bases. The CDR3: CASSLTSTANNEQFF. The CDR3 nucleotides read TGTGCCAGCAGCTTAACCTCGACGGCGAACAATGAGCAGTTCTTC.

This clonotype occurred many times. The chain couples TRBV9 to TRBJ2-7, with 7 bases that match TRBD2. The CDR3 consists of 14 residues. The V gene end was trimmed by 3 bases and the J gene end by 0 bases; junction bases not matched to a gene: 3. CDR1 SGDLS and CDR2 YYNGEE come from the germline V gene. The CDR3 loop is CASSAAGNSYEQYF. The CDR3 DNA reads as TGTGCCAGCAGCGCAGCGGGGAACTCCTACGAGCAGTACTTC. The full variable domain, completed using reference TRBV9 and TRBJ2-7, is DSGVTQTPKHLITATGQRVTLRCSPRSGDLSVYWYQQSLDQGLQFLIQYYNGEERAKGNILERFSAQQFPDLHSELNLSSLELGDSALYFCASSAAGNSYEQYFGPGTRLTVT.

At least ten counts were recorded for this clonotype. V gene TRBV19 combines with J gene TRBJ2-1; D possibly matches TRBD1 or TRBD2 (5 bases each). CDR3 length: 19 amino acids. V gave up 3 bases and J gave up 8 bases, with 29 bases separating them. The germline gives CDR1 LNHDA, CDR2 SQIVND (reference sequence). The chain's CDR3 is CASSITRDKGAGPYDEQFF. The CDR3 coding sequence is TGTGCCAGTAGTATTACGAGGGATAAGGGTGCAGGGCCTTACGATGAGCAGTTCTTC.

Many counts were recorded for this clonotype. The V and J genes are TRBV7-2 and TRBJ2-1, with TRBD2 matching over 8 bases. Germline CDR1 and CDR2: SGHTA and FQGNSA. The J segment lost 0 bases and the V segment lost 2 bases, leaving 0 bases of the junction unmatched. The CDR3 length is 15 residues. CDR3 nucleotides: TGTGCCAGCAGCTTAAGCGGGAGCTCCTACAATGAGCAGTTCTTC. Its translation: CASSLSGSSYNEQFF.

The sample holds many counts of this clonotype. The chain has TRBV5-1 and TRBJ2-2; D is uncertain. The CDR3 consists of 18 residues. The germline V and J ends were trimmed by 2 bases and 7 bases, with 24 bases remaining between them. Looked up from germline, CDR1 is SGHRS and CDR2 is YFSETQ. Here the CDR3 DNA reads TGCGCCAGCAGCTTCTACCGGCTCGACTCATCGCGGAGCGGGGAGCTGTTTTTT. Its translation: CASSFYRLDSSRSGELFF. The full variable domain, its missing parts supplied by reference TRBV5-1 and TRBJ2-2, is KAGVTQTPRYLIKTRGQQVTLSCSPISGHRSVSWYQQTPGQGLQFLFEYFSETQRNKGNFPGRFSGRQFSNSRSEMNVSTLELGDSALYLCASSFYRLDSSRSGELFFGEGSRLTVL.

The table lists this clonotype with many counts. The chain recombines TRBV29-1 with TRBJ2-2, with 12 nucleotides matching TRBD2. Trimming at V came to 6 bases and at J to 5 bases, leaving 10 bases not matched to a gene. Germline CDR1 reads SQVTM; CDR2 reads ANQGSEA. The CDR3 runs 16 residues. This CDR3 is CSVLTSGSKITGELFF. The CDR3 bases are TGCAGCGTCCTGACTAGCGGGAGCAAAATTACCGGGGAGCTGTTTTTT.

Regarding this clonotype: This may arise from a read error, as a much more abundant clone is one base away. This chain connects TRBV29-1 to TRBJ2-7; possibly TRBD1 for D (5 bases). The ends were cut back, 2 bases at V and 2 bases at J, with 13 bases in the middle. This CDR3 comprises 14 residues. Germline loops: CDR1 SQVTM, CDR2 ANQGSEA. The CDR3 nucleotides read TGCAGCGTTGAAACAGGCAGGGAAGCCTACGAGCAGTACTTC. It encodes CSVETGREAYEQYF.

This clonotype was counted many times. This chain connects TRBV30 to TRBJ2-7; D not certain. Germline-derived CDR1 and CDR2 are GTSNPN and SVGIG (reference sequence). Trimming left V 1 base short and J 5 bases short, with 15 bases between. The CDR3 consists of 14 residues. CDR3: CAWSGTGAGHEQYF. Written as DNA, the CDR3 is TGTGCCTGGAGTGGGACGGGCGCTGGACACGAGCAGTACTTC.

Ten or more counts support this clonotype. The gene calls are TRBV6-1 and TRBJ2-7; D perhaps matches TRBD2 (6 bases). The CDR3 contains 18 residues. Germline lookup yields CDR1 MNHNS and CDR2 SASEGT. V shed 3 bases and J shed 6 bases, with 27 bases lying between them. The CDR3 bases are TGTGCCAGCAGTGAGCGGGGTCCGGGTTTGTTGGCTAGCAGCGAGCAGTACTTC. Its translation: CASSERGPGLLASSEQYF.

This clonotype was recorded many times. Here the CDR3 DNA reads TGCAGTGCGCGGGAGGGAGGAGCACACACAGATACGCAGTATTTT. Amino acids: CSAREGGAHTDTQYF. V usage is TRBV20-1 and J usage is TRBJ2-3; 9 nucleotides agree with TRBD2. This CDR3 has 15 amino acids. In germline, CDR1 is DFQATT, CDR2 SNEGSKA (reference sequence). Germline trimming cut 6 bases from V and 2 bases from J; bases unmatched to any gene: 9.

This clonotype was seen ten or more times. The rearrangement uses TRBV20-1 and TRBJ2-5; 7 bases are shared with TRBD1. The CDR3 covers 13 residues. The trim removed 7 bases at V and 1 base at J, leaving 6 bases unmatched. Germline V gene sequence: CDR1 DFQATT, CDR2 SNEGSKA (reference sequence). CDR3 protein: CSGTDRSQETQYF. Written as DNA, the CDR3 is TGCAGTGGGACGGACAGGTCCCAAGAGACCCAGTACTTC.

This clonotype was seen repeatedly, ten times or more. The chain has TRBV7-2 and TRBJ2-7; no firm D call. V was trimmed by 4 bases and J by 5 bases, leaving 9 bases between them. Germline values: CDR1 SGHTA, CDR2 FQGNSA. This CDR3 has 12 residues. DNA for the CDR3: TGTGCCAGCAGCTCCAAGGCCCACGAGCAGTACTTC. Translation: CASSSKAHEQYF.

This clonotype has at least ten counts. The chain has TRBV7-2 and TRBJ2-7; TRBD1 matches at 10 bases. J was trimmed by 2 bases and V by 1 base; bases with no gene match: 5. The CDR3 consists of 16 residues. Germline V gives CDR1 SGHTA, CDR2 FQGNSA. CDR3 protein: CASSLEGGQGAYEQYF. The CDR3 DNA sequence: TGTGCCAGCAGCTTAGAGGGAGGACAGGGGGCCTACGAGCAGTACTTC.

This clonotype was picked up a small number of times. This rearrangement joins TRBV5-1 to TRBJ2-7; D is perhaps TRBD1 or TRBD2 (6 bases each). The CDR3 extends over 14 amino acids. CDR1 is SGHRS, CDR2 YFSETQ, per germline. Trimming removed 4 bases from V and 6 bases from J, with 17 bases in between. The CDR3 nucleotides are TGCGCCAGCAGCATCCCGGGGGCCGTCCTCGAGCAGTACTTC. It encodes CASSIPGAVLEQYF.

The sample holds a few counts of this clonotype. V is TRBV15 and J is TRBJ2-7; no reliable D call. This CDR3 is 15 amino acids long. V was pared by 9 bases and J by 3 bases, with 21 bases between. Germline assignment: CDR1 LNHNV and CDR2 YYDKDF (reference sequence). CDR3 coding DNA: TGTGCCACGACACTCGGTAGACTGGATTTCTACGAGCAGTACTTC. This gives the protein CATTLGRLDFYEQYF.

This clonotype was seen many times. The chain links TRBV12-3 or TRBV12-4 to TRBJ1-2, with a tentative D call TRBD1 (6 bases). Trimming shortened V by 7 bases and J by 7 bases, and 19 bases separated the two germline ends. CDR3 length equals 14 residues. This CDR3 is CASTGTGTRFGYTF. DNA for the CDR3: TGTGCCAGCACCGGTACAGGGACACGATTTGGCTACACCTTC.